The next 3 T cell receptor beta chains were all read from a single sample in a study of cytomegalovirus exposure and HLA in healthy donors. The primer mix had 60 Vbeta and 13 Jbeta primers. The repertoire was sequenced with immunoSEQ multiplex PCR; TCRdb's copy has only in-frame clones and lacks some. The sample comprises 90,000 to 110,000 clones, 73% of which are singletons, and around 7.7% rests with the top ten. The sequencing sample was made of PBMCs. The receptor source for this set is a man aged 40-49 years in good health and CMV-seronegative.

CDR3 DNA sequence: TGTGCCAGCAGACAACTAGCTACCCACAATGAGCAGTTCTTC. Amino acids: CASRQLATHNEQFF. The chain employs TRBV7-9 and TRBJ2-1, with a tentative D call TRBD2 (6 bases). The CDR3 spans 14 residues. The germline V gene encodes CDR1 SEHNR and CDR2 FQNEAQ (reference sequence). Trimming shortened V by 6 bases and J by 5 bases, and 14 bases separated the two germline ends.

The rearrangement links TRBV9 to TRBJ1-2; 7 positions match TRBD1. CDR1 is SGDLS and CDR2 is YYNGEE in the germline V gene. V lost 3 bases and J lost 6; bases outside the gene matches: 11. The CDR3 contains 15 residues. CDR3 sequence (DNA): TGTGCCAGCAGCGGCCGACAGGGTTTGTCCCATGGCTACACCTTC. This gives the protein CASSGRQGLSHGYTF.

J is TRBJ1-2 and V is TRBV19, with TRBD1 as a possible D gene (5 bases). The V and J ends lost 6 bases and 4 bases respectively, with 12 bases between them. Germline-derived CDR1 and CDR2 are LNHDA and SQIVND (reference sequence). This CDR3 spans 13 amino acids. The CDR3 nucleotides read TGTGCCAGTAGAGCGGGGGGGGGCTATGGCTACACCTTC. Protein sequence: CASRAGGGYGYTF.